This TCR beta chain derives from a study of T-cell reconstitution after alpha-beta-depleted transplantation in children. There are 16 residues in the CDR3. Trimming took off 3 bases at V and 2 bases at J, with 17 bases between the two ends. Unique molecular identifiers were used in preparing the TCRbeta library. MiXCR was run by TCRdb on the PCR reads, yielding one entry per CDR3 protein. The data contain 440,000 or so distinct CDR3 sequences, around two fifths of them seen just once; the ten biggest clones take up under 30%. Study results and caveats: One year post-transplant, T-cell counts and diversity were largely derived from T cells produced anew.

In the case of this clonotype: No antigen is known for it.

The rearrangement uses TRBV12-3 or TRBV12-4 and TRBJ2-7; D gene uncertain. This receptor was obtained from a girl aged 2 to 10 with aplastic anemia, due to receive a stem cell transplant. The specimen comprised PBMCs, sampled before TCRalphabeta/CD19-depleted stem cell transplant. For the CDR3, the DNA is TGTGCCAGCAGTTTGTCTGACCGGGCGGTCGCCTACGAGCAGTACTTC. This encodes CASSLSDRAVAYEQYF.